In this sample, the clone carrying this T cell receptor beta chain turned up once. Possible read error: a much larger clone is one base away. The sample belongs to a study of blood T cells in healthy people across ages. A second PCR of roughly 6 to 12 cycles used a sample-barcoded 5' primer and a J-beta primer mix. Each CDR3 protein is one row after TCRdb ran MiXCR on the 5' RACE reads. This table has around 850,000 distinct CDR3 sequences, approximately 35% appearing once. This CDR3 is built from 11 residues. Germline lookup yields CDR1 ENHRY and CDR2 SYGVKD. V is TRBV10-3 and J is TRBJ2-3, with D hard to call. Sequencing was performed on blood. This TCR derives from a man aged 18 to 29 in good health. CDR3 coding DNA: TGTGCCATCAGTGCTTCGGATATGCAGTATTTT. Residues: CAISASDMQYF.